A single sample gave rise to the 27 T cell receptor beta chains below, sequenced in a study of blood T cell repertoires in COVID-19. Sequencing used immunoSEQ multiplex PCR; TCRdb keeps in-frame clones, though not all of them. Of 150,000 to 200,000 clones listed, more than 75% were seen once; the top ten hold around 4.8%. The source material was peripheral blood. The receptors derive from a human donor in a cohort sampled during active COVID-19.

A few counts support this clone. The genes are TRBV4-1 and TRBJ2-7; D not certain. CDR1 and CDR2 from the germline V gene are MGHRA and YSYEKL. Trimming took 3 bases from V and 3 from J, leaving 9 bases between them. The CDR3 consists of 13 residues. The CDR3 DNA reads TGCGCCAGCAGCCAGGCTCTTGGCTACGAGCAGTACTTC. Encoded protein: CASSQALGYEQYF.

The V call is TRBV30, the J call TRBJ2-7; TRBD1 aligns across 8 bases. The CDR3 covers 13 residues. V lost 4 bases to trimming and J lost 0 bases; unmatched junction nucleotides: 2. Germline assignment: CDR1 GTSNPN and CDR2 SVGIG (reference sequence). The CDR3 here is CAWNRGTSYEQYF. In DNA form, the CDR3 reads TGTGCCTGGAACAGGGGGACCTCCTACGAGCAGTACTTC. Drawing the rest from reference TRBV30 and TRBJ2-7, the complete variable domain is SQTIHQWPATLVQPVGSPLSLECTVEGTSNPNLYWYRQAAGRGLQLLFYSVGIGQISSEVPQNLSASRPQDRQFILSSKKLLLSDSGFYLCAWNRGTSYEQYFGPGTRLTVT.

The chain couples TRBV10-3 to TRBJ1-5, with D unclear. CDR3 length: 15 residues. Between the trimmed V and J ends, which lost 2 bases and 9 bases, there was a span of 17 bases. Germline lookup yields CDR1 ENHRY and CDR2 SYGVKD. For the CDR3, the DNA is TGTGCCATCAGTGAGGAATTGTTGGGGAGACGGCCCCAGCATTTT. It encodes CAISEELLGRRPQHF.

The chain carries TRBV7-9 and TRBJ1-2, with 7 bases aligning to TRBD1. V lost 7 bases to trimming and J lost 6 bases; unmatched junction nucleotides: 11. The CDR3 has 14 amino acids. Germline lookup yields CDR1 SEHNR and CDR2 FQNEAQ (reference sequence). The CDR3 nucleotides read TGTGCCAGCACCGAGGACAGGTTCGTTAATGGCTACACCTTC. As protein: CASTEDRFVNGYTF.

This rearrangement joins TRBV4-3 to TRBJ1-3; 7 nucleotides align to TRBD1. CDR1 is LGHNA, CDR2 YSLEER, per germline. J gave up 4 bases and V 0 bases, and 12 bases lay outside the gene matches. The CDR3 totals 18 residues. Here the CDR3 DNA reads TGCGCCAGCAGCCAAGACCCGACAGGGTCCTCGTGGGGAAACACCATATATTTT. This encodes CASSQDPTGSSWGNTIYF.

A single count supports this clone. The chain carries TRBV6-5 and TRBJ2-5, with a tentative D call TRBD1 (6 bases). V was pared by 4 bases and J by 5 bases, with 17 bases between. CDR3 length: 15 amino acids. Germline loops: CDR1 MNHEY, CDR2 SVGAGI. CDR3 in amino acids: CASSSADRTWETQYF. DNA of the CDR3: TGTGCCAGCAGTTCGGCCGACAGGACCTGGGAGACCCAGTACTTC.

The chain couples TRBV13 to TRBJ1-1, with 11 positions matching TRBD1. Per germline, CDR1 PRHDT and CDR2 FYEKMQ (reference sequence). The length of the CDR3 is 18 residues. With 2 bases clipped from V and 0 bases from J, the junction kept 8 bases outside the gene matches. CDR3 loop: CASSLRDRGFGMNTEAFF. CDR3 coding DNA: TGTGCCAGCAGCTTAAGGGACAGGGGGTTTGGGATGAACACTGAAGCTTTCTTT.

This sequence joins TRBV11-2 and TRBJ2-5; D unresolved. Germline V CDR1 and CDR2: SGHAT, FQNNGV. Trimming stripped 4 bases from V and 5 bases from J, with 14 bases between. The CDR3 runs 14 residues. CDR3 residues: CASSSMLSVETQYF. The CDR3 coding sequence is TGTGCCAGCAGCTCGATGCTAAGTGTGGAGACCCAGTACTTC.

The J gene is TRBJ2-1, the V gene TRBV5-1; 14 nucleotides line up with TRBD2. V lost 4 bases to trimming and J lost 9 bases; unmatched junction nucleotides: 9. The CDR3 has 16 residues. Germline V gene sequence: CDR1 SGHRS, CDR2 YFSETQ. The CDR3 sequence: CASSLGLAGGLGEQFF. DNA for the CDR3: TGCGCCAGCAGCCTCGGACTAGCGGGGGGCCTCGGTGAGCAGTTCTTC.

This chain links TRBV15 with TRBJ2-3; 13 positions agree with TRBD2. CDR1 is LNHNV and CDR2 is YYDKDF in the germline V gene (reference sequence). The CDR3 consists of 15 residues. Trimming took 3 bases from V and 5 from J; bases not matched to a gene: 2. The CDR3 loop is CATSRTSGRLDTQYF. The CDR3 nucleotides read TGTGCCACCAGCAGGACTAGCGGGAGGTTAGATACGCAGTATTTT.

The chain has TRBV4-3 and TRBJ2-2; D is possibly TRBD1 (5 bases). The CDR3 contains 15 residues. Germline V gene sequence: CDR1 LGHNA, CDR2 YSLEER. The ends were cut back, 0 bases at V and 9 bases at J, with 14 bases in the middle. The CDR3 reads CASSQDLQGDRELFF. The CDR3 region has the DNA TGCGCCAGCAGCCAAGATCTGCAGGGCGACCGGGAGCTGTTTTTT.

The CDR3 protein is CASSRDGDGGETQYF. The CDR3 DNA sequence: TGTGCCAGCAGCCGCGACGGGGATGGGGGGGAGACCCAGTACTTC. This rearrangement joins TRBV6-5 to TRBJ2-5; TRBD2 is a possible D gene (6 bases). The CDR3 is 15 residues long. V was cut by 6 bases and J by 5 bases, with 19 bases left in between. CDR1 MNHEY and CDR2 SVGAGI come from the germline V gene.

CDR3 in DNA: TGTGCCAGCAGCTTAGGGGGGACAGCACCCGAGCAGTACTTC. The encoded protein is CASSLGGTAPEQYF. This sequence joins TRBV11-3 and TRBJ2-7; 7 nucleotides align to TRBD1. The germline gives CDR1 SGHNT, CDR2 YENEEA. Trimming at V came to 1 base and at J to 6 bases, leaving 6 bases not matched to a gene. The length of the CDR3 is 14 residues.

V gene TRBV5-1 combines with J gene TRBJ1-2; 9 positions match TRBD1. CDR3 length: 13 amino acids. Per the germline V gene, CDR1 is SGHRS and CDR2 is YFSETQ. The V gene end was trimmed by 8 bases and the J gene end by 3 bases; junction bases not matched to a gene: 5. CDR3 sequence reads: CASRQGEDYGYTF. DNA for the CDR3: TGCGCCAGTCGACAGGGGGAAGACTATGGCTACACCTTC.

The CDR3 nucleotides are TGTGCCAGCAGGTCAACAGGGCTCCATGGCTACACCTTC. Translation: CASRSTGLHGYTF. The genes are TRBV12-3 or TRBV12-4 and TRBJ1-2, with D possibly being TRBD1 (6 bases). V was cut by 6 bases and J by 6 bases, with 14 bases left in between. The CDR3 runs 13 residues.

The sample holds a few counts of this clone. The rearrangement joins TRBV4-1 to TRBJ1-3; D remains unclear. CDR1 and CDR2 (germline): MGHRA, YSYEKL. The CDR3 length is 14 residues. The ends were cut back, 1 base at V and 4 bases at J, with 8 bases in the middle. The CDR3, as DNA: TGCGCCAGCAGCCAAGCGGGGTCCGGAAACACCATATATTTT. Translating it yields CASSQAGSGNTIYF.

The J gene is TRBJ2-4, the V gene TRBV19, with 10 bases identical to TRBD2. The germline V gene encodes CDR1 LNHDA and CDR2 SQIVND (reference sequence). This CDR3 is 17 amino acids long. Trimming removed 5 bases from V and 0 bases from J; junction bases left unmatched: 7. CDR3 amino acids: CASSRTSGDLAKNIQYF. In nucleotides, the CDR3 is TGTGCCAGTAGTCGGACTAGCGGAGATCTAGCCAAAAACATTCAGTACTTC.

A remark on this clone: Other DNA sequences in the sample encode the same CDR3. The V call is TRBV29-1, the J call TRBJ1-5; 8 bases agree with TRBD1. Trimming took 6 bases from V and 3 from J; bases not matched to a gene: 4. The CDR3 covers 13 residues. Germline CDR1 and CDR2: SQVTM and ANQGSEA. The CDR3: CSVTTGVNQPQHF. In DNA form, the CDR3 reads TGCAGCGTGACGACAGGGGTCAATCAGCCCCAGCATTTT.

This chain joins TRBV3-1 (or the pseudogene TRBV3-2) and TRBJ2-5; 16 bases match TRBD2. J was trimmed by 2 bases and V by 2 bases; bases with no gene match: 11. Per germline, CDR1 LGHDT and CDR2 YNNKEL (reference sequence). The CDR3 covers 20 residues. The CDR3 here is CASSQFRPGLAGGWQETQYF. The CDR3 nucleotides are TGTGCCAGCAGCCAATTTAGGCCGGGACTAGCGGGAGGGTGGCAAGAGACCCAGTACTTC.

The chain has TRBV27 and TRBJ2-1, with a weak D call TRBD2 (5 bases). The CDR3 has 15 amino acids. Trimming took 2 bases from V and 0 from J, leaving 8 bases between them. Per the germline V gene, CDR1 is MNHEY and CDR2 is SMNVEV (reference sequence). This CDR3 reads CASSLGSYSYNEQFF. CDR3 in DNA: TGTGCCAGCAGTTTAGGGAGTTACTCCTACAATGAGCAGTTCTTC.

This rearrangement joins TRBV30 to TRBJ1-6; 7 bases map to TRBD1. V lost 1 base, J lost 5 bases, and 17 bases stayed unmatched. The CDR3 totals 19 residues. Germline V gene sequence: CDR1 GTSNPN, CDR2 SVGIG (reference sequence). The CDR3 DNA reads TGTGCCTGGAGTGAGAGACAGGGCCTTCCTTTCCTCAATAATTCACCCCTCCACTTT. Its protein product is CAWSERQGLPFLNNSPLHF.

The CDR3 DNA follows: TGTGCCAGCAGTGGTTCAGGGACACCGACTAGCAATCAGCCCCAGCATTTT. Translation gives CASSGSGTPTSNQPQHF. The gene calls are TRBV6-4 and TRBJ1-5; D might be TRBD1 (6 bases). The CDR3 consists of 17 residues. Germline V CDR1 and CDR2: MRHNA, SNTAGT. V was trimmed by 4 bases and J by 0 bases, leaving 16 bases between them.

This chain connects TRBV7-2 to TRBJ2-1, with 7 bases that match TRBD2. CDR3 length: 17 amino acids. CDR1 is SGHTA and CDR2 is FQGNSA in the germline V gene. The V gene end was trimmed by 5 bases and the J gene end by 4 bases; junction bases not matched to a gene: 14. The CDR3 sequence is CASSPRRISGPYNEQFF. CDR3 nucleotides: TGTGCCAGCAGCCCACGTAGGATTAGCGGGCCTTACAATGAGCAGTTCTTC.

The gene calls are TRBV27 and TRBJ1-1; 8 bases agree with TRBD1. Germline CDR1 reads MNHEY; CDR2 reads SMNVEV (reference sequence). V trimming: 2 bases; J trimming: 5 bases; junction bases outside the gene matches: 10. The CDR3 runs 16 residues. The CDR3 spells CASSLQTGASNTEAFF. DNA of the CDR3: TGTGCCAGCAGTTTACAGACAGGGGCTTCTAATACTGAAGCTTTCTTT.

The chain combines TRBV7-9 with TRBJ2-3; the D is unclear. CDR3 length: 14 residues. Germline assignment: CDR1 SEHNR and CDR2 FQNEAQ (reference sequence). Trimming pared 4 bases from V and 0 bases from J, leaving 8 bases between. CDR3 nucleotides: TGTGCCAGCAGCTCCAGTTTTAGCACAGATACGCAGTATTTT. Translating it yields CASSSSFSTDTQYF. Drawing the rest from reference TRBV7-9 and TRBJ2-3, the complete variable domain is DTGVSQNPRHKITKRGQNVTFRCDPISEHNRLYWYRQTLGQGPEFLTYFQNEAQLEKSRLLSDRFSAERPKGSFSTLEIQRTEQGDSAMYLCASSSSFSTDTQYFGPGTRLTVL.

This chain uses TRBV6-6 with TRBJ1-1; D might be TRBD1 (5 bases). V lost 6 bases and J lost 2, with 16 bases in between. Germline CDR1 is MNHNY and CDR2 is SVGAGI (reference sequence). The CDR3 contains 15 residues. The CDR3 sequence is CASSLGGELNTEAFF. DNA of the CDR3: TGTGCCAGCAGCCTTGGGGGGGAGCTAAACACTGAAGCTTTCTTT.

This chain connects TRBV9 to TRBJ1-1; D unclear. The CDR3 is 13 residues long. The V and J ends lost 0 bases and 2 bases respectively, with 5 bases between them. Germline V gene lookup returns CDR1 SGDLS and CDR2 YYNGEE. The CDR3 region has the DNA TGTGCCAGCAGCGTAGGTATCAACACTGAAGCTTTCTTT. It encodes CASSVGINTEAFF.